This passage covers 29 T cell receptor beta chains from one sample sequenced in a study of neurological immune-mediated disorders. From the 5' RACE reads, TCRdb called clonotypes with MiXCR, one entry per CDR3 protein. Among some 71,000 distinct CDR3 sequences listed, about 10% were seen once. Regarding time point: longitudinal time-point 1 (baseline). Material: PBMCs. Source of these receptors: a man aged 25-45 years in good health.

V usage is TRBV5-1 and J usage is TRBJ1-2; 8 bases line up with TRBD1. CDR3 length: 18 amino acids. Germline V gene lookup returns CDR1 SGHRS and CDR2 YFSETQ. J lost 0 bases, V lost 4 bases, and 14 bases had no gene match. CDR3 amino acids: CASSRGITGQDANYGYTF. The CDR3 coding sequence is TGCGCCAGCAGCCGAGGAATCACGGGACAGGACGCTAACTATGGCTACACCTTC.

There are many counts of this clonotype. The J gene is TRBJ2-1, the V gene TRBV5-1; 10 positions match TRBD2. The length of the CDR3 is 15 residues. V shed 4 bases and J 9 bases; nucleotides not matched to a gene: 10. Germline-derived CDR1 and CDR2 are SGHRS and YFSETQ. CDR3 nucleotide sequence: TGCGCCAGCAGCCGGGAAGCGGGAGGGCCCGTTGAGCAGTTCTTC. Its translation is CASSREAGGPVEQFF.

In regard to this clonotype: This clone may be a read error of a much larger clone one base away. The CDR3 region has the DNA TGTGCCAGCAGCTTTGGAGTGGGTAACACTGAAGCTTTCTTT. This gives the protein CASSFGVGNTEAFF. The chain employs TRBV7-9 and TRBJ1-1, with no clear D. The CDR3 length is 14 residues. V gave up 3 bases and J gave up 2 bases, with 10 bases separating them. Germline CDR1 reads SEHNR; CDR2 reads FQNEAQ (reference sequence).

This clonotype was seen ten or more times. This CDR3 is CASSESPDVEYGYTF. The CDR3 DNA reads TGTGCCAGCAGCGAGTCCCCCGACGTTGAATATGGCTACACCTTC. The chain joins TRBV5-5 to TRBJ1-2, with unresolved D. Germline values: CDR1 SGHKS, CDR2 YYEKEE (reference sequence). The length of the CDR3 is 15 residues. V was clipped by 4 bases and J by 5 bases, with 18 bases between them.

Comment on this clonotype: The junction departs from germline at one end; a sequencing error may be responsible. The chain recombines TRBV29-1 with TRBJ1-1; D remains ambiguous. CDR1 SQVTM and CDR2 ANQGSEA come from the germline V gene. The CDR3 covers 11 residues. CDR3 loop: CSVERVGEASF. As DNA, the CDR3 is TGCAGCGTTGAAAGAGTCGGTGAAGCTTCCTTT.

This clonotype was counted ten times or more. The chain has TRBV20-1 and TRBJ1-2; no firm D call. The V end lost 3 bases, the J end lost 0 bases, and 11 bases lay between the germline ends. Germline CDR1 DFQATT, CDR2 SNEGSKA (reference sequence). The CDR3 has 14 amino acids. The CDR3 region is CSARVAGTNYGYTF. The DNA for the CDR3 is TGCAGTGCTAGGGTAGCAGGAACTAACTATGGCTACACCTTC.

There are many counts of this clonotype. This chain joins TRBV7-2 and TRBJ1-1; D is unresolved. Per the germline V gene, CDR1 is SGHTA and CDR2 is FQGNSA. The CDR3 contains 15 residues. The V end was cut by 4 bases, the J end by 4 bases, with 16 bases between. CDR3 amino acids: CASSSQDPHPTEAFF. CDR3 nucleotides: TGTGCCAGCAGCTCCCAGGACCCCCACCCCACTGAAGCTTTCTTT.

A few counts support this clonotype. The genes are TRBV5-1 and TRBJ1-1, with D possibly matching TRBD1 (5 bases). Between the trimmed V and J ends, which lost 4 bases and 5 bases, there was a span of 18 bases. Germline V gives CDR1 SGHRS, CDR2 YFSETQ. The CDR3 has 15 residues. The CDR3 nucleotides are TGCGCCAGCAGCGCGTACTTGGGGCAGCTGACTGAAGCTTTCTTT. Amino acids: CASSAYLGQLTEAFF.

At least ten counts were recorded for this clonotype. The CDR3 is CASGASAPSTDTQYF. CDR3 DNA: TGTGCCAGCGGGGCTAGCGCGCCTAGCACAGATACGCAGTATTTT. J is TRBJ2-3 and V is TRBV28; TRBD2 is a possible D gene (6 bases). The germline V gene has CDR1 MDHEN and CDR2 SYDVKM. The CDR3 extends over 15 amino acids. Trimming took off 8 bases at V and 0 bases at J, with 15 bases between the two ends.

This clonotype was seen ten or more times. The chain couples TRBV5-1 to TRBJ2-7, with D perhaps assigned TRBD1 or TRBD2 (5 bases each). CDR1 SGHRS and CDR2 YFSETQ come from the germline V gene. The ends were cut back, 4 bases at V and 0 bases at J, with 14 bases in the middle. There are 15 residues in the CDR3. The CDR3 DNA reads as TGCGCCAGCAGCGGAAGGGACGGAAGCTCCTACGAGCAGTACTTC. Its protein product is CASSGRDGSSYEQYF.

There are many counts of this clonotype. For the CDR3, the DNA is TGTGCCAGCAGCCGACAGGGGGCGTCTGAAAAACTGTTTTTT. Amino acids: CASSRQGASEKLFF. J is TRBJ1-4 and V is TRBV7-2; TRBD1 matches 10 bases. The CDR3 has 14 residues. CDR1 is SGHTA, CDR2 FQGNSA, per germline. After removal of 5 bases from V and 7 bases from J, the junction contained 4 bases not matched to a gene.

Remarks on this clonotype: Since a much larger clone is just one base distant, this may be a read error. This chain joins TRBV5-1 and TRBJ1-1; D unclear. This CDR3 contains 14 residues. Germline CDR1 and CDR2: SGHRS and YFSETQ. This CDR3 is CASALAPMNTEALF. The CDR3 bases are TGCGCCAGCGCCCTCGCCCCCATGAACACTGAAGCTTTATTT.

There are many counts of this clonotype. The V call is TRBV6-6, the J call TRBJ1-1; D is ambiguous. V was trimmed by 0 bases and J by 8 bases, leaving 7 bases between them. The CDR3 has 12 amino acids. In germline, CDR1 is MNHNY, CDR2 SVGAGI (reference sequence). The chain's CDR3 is CASSYSRNEAFF. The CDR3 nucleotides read TGTGCCAGCAGTTACTCGCGGAACGAAGCTTTCTTT.

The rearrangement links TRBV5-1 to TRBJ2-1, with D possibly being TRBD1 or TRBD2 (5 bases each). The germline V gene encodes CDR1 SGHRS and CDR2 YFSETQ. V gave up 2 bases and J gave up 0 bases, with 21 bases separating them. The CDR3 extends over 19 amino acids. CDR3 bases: TGCGCCAGCAGCTTCGCCGTTCAGGGACCCCCTAGCTCCTACAATGAGCAGTTCTTC. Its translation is CASSFAVQGPPSSYNEQFF.

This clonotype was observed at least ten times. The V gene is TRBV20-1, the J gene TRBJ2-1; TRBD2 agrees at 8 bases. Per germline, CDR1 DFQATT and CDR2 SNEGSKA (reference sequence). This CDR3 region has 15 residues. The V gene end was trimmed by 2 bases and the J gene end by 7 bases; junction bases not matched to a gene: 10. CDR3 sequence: CSARSGTRAKNEQFF. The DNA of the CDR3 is TGCAGTGCTAGATCCGGGACTAGGGCTAAGAATGAGCAGTTCTTC.

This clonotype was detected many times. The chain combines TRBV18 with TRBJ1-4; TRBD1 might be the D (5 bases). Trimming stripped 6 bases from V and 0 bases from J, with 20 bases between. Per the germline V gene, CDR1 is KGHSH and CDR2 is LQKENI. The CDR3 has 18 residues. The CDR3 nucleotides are TGTGCCAGCTCGCGAGGACATCCTAAGGCTCCAACTAATGAAAAACTGTTTTTT. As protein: CASSRGHPKAPTNEKLFF.

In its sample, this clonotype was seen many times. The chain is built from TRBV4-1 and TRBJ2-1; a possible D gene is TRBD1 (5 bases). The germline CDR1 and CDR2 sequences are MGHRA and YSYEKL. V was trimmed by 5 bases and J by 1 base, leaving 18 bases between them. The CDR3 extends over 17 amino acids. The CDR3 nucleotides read TGCGCCAGCAGCAGTCCCAATGACAGAGCATCCTACAATGAGCAGTTCTTC. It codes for CASSSPNDRASYNEQFF.

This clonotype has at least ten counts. The CDR3 spells CAISESETANTGELFF. The CDR3 DNA reads as TGTGCCATCAGTGAGTCAGAGACAGCGAACACCGGGGAGCTGTTTTTT. The chain is built from TRBV10-3 and TRBJ2-2; D may be TRBD1 (5 bases). V was pared by 0 bases and J by 0 bases, with 8 bases between. The CDR3 loop spans 16 amino acids. In germline, CDR1 is ENHRY, CDR2 SYGVKD.

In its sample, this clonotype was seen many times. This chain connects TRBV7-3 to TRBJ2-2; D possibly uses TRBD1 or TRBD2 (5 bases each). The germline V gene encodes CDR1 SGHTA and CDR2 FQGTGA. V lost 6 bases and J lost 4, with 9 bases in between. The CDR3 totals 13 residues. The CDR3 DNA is TGTGCCAGCAGTGGGGACCCCACCGGGGAGCTGTTTTTT. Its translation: CASSGDPTGELFF.

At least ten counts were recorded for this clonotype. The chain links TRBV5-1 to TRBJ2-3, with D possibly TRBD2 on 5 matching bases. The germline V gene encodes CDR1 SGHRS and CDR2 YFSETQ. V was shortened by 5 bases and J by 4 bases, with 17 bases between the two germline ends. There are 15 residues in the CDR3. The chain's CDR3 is CASRRAGPTADTQYF. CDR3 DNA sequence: TGCGCCAGCAGGAGGGCCGGGCCCACGGCAGATACGCAGTATTTT.

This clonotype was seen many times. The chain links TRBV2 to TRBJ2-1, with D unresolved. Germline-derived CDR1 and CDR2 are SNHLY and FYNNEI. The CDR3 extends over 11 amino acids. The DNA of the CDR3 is TGTGGCATCTACCCGAGAAATGAGCAGTTCTTC. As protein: CGIYPRNEQFF.

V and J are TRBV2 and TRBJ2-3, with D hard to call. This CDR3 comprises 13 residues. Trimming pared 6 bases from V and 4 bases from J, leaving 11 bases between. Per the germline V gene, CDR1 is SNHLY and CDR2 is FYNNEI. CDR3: CASRALRADTQYF. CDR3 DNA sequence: TGTGCCAGCAGAGCACTACGCGCAGATACGCAGTATTTT.

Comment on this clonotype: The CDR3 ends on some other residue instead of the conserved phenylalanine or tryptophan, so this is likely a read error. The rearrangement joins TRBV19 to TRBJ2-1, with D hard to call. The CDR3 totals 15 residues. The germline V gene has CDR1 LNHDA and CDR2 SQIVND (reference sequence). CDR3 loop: CASSPLESSYNEQFL. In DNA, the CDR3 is TGTGCCAGTAGTCCCCTGGAAAGCTCCTACAATGAACAGTTCTTA.

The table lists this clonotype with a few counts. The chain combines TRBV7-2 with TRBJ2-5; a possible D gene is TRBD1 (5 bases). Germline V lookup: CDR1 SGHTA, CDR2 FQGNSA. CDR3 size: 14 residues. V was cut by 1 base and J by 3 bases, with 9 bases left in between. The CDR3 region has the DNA TGTGCCAGCAGCTTAGAAACAGGCAAAGAGACCCAGTACTTC. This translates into CASSLETGKETQYF.

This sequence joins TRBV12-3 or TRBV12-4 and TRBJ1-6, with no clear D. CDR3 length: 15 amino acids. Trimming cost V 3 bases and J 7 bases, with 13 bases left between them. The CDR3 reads CASSFGLRENSPLHF. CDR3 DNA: TGTGCCAGCAGTTTTGGATTGAGGGAGAATTCACCCCTCCACTTT.

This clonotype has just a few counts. CDR3 nucleotide sequence: TGTGCCAGCAGCTTAGGGCTGGGGTACGGGGAGCTGTTTTTT. This translates into CASSLGLGYGELFF. J is TRBJ2-2 and V is TRBV7-8; D is ambiguous. Germline V gene data show CDR1 as SGHVS and CDR2 as FQNEAQ. This CDR3 spans 14 amino acids. The germline V and J ends were trimmed by 1 base and 7 bases, with 10 bases remaining between them.

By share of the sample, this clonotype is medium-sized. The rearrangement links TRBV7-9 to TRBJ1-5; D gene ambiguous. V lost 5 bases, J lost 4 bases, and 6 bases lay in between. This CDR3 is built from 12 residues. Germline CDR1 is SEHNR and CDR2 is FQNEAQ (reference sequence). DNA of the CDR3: TGTGCCAGCAGCACGGAAAATCAGCCCCAGCATTTT. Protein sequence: CASSTENQPQHF.

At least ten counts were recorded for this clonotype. DNA of the CDR3: TGTGCCAGCAGCCAAGGGACAAACTACACCTTC. Protein: CASSQGTNYTF. The gene calls are TRBV4-2 and TRBJ1-2; tentative D call: TRBD1 (5 bases). CDR1 and CDR2 (germline): LGHNA, YNFKEQ. V shed 1 base and J shed 10 bases, with 7 bases lying between them. This CDR3 comprises 11 residues.

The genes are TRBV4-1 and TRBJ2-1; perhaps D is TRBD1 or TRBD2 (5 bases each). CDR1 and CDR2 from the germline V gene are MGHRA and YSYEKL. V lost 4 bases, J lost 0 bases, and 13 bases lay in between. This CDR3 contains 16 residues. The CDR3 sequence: CASSLPGASSYNEQFF. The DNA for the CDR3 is TGCGCCAGCAGCCTCCCCGGGGCGAGCTCCTACAATGAGCAGTTCTTC.